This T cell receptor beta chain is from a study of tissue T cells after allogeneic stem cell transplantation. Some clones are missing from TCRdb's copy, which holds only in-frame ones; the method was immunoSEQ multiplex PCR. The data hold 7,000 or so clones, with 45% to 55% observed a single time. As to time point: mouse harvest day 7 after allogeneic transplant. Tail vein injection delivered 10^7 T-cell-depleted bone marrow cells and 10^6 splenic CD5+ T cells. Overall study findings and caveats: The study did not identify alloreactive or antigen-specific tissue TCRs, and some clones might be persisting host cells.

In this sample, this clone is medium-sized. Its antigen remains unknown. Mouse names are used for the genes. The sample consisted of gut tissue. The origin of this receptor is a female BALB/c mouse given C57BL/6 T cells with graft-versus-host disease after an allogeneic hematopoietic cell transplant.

The covered CDR3 bases are TGTGCCAGCAGCTGGGGGGCTGGAAATACGCTCTAT. It specifies CASSWGAGNTLY. The whole CDR3 sequence reads CASSWGAGNTLYF. The V gene is TRBV26, the J gene TRBJ1-3, with a weak D call TRBD1 (5 bases). With the read ending 1 residue before the CDR3 end, the germline J gene is used to fill in that end. The germline CDR1 and CDR2 sequences are KGHPV and FQNQEV (reference sequence). There are 13 residues in the CDR3. V was trimmed by 6 bases and J by 2 bases, leaving 8 bases between them.